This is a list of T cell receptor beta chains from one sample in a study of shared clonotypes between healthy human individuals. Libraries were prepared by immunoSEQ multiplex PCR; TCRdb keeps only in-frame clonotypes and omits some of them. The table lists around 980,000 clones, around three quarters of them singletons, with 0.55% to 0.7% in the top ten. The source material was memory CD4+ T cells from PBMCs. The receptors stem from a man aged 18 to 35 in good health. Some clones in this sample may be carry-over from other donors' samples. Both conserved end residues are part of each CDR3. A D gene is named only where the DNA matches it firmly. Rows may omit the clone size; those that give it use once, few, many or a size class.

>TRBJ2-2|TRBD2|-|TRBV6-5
CASSLGLLTGELFF
TGTGCCAGCAGCTTGGGACTACTCACCGGGGAGCTGTTTTTT
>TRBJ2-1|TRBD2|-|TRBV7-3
CASSWKRGTYNEQFF
TGTGCCAGCAGCTGGAAGCGGGGGACGTACAATGAGCAGTTCTTC
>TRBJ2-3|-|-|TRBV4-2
CASSQVPGADADTQYF
TGTGCCAGCAGCCAAGTGCCGGGAGCGGACGCAGATACGCAGTATTTT
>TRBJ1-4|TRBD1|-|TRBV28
CASSPTGTQNEKLFF
TGTGCCAGCAGTCCGACAGGGACCCAGAATGAAAAACTGTTTTTT
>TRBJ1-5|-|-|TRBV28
CASSLGGTQHF
TGTGCCAGCAGTTTGGGGGGGACCCAGCATTTT
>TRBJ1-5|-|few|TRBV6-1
CASSEQGNQPQHF
TGTGCCAGCAGTGAACAGGGCAATCAGCCCCAGCATTTT
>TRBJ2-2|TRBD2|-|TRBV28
CASSSRGGPVGELFF
TGTGCCAGCAGTTCCCGGGGAGGGCCAGTCGGGGAGCTGTTTTTT
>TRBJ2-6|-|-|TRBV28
CASNTGANVLTF
TGTGCCAGCAATACTGGGGCCAACGTCCTGACTTTC
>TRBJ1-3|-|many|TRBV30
CAWTRVFGRDSGNTIYF
TGTGCCTGGACCCGAGTCTTCGGTCGGGACTCTGGAAACACCATATATTTT
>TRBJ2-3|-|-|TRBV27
CASTPRWVTDTQYF
TGTGCCAGCACCCCCCGGTGGGTCACAGATACGCAGTATTTT
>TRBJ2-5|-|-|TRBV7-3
CASSLAGDSQETQYF
TGTGCCAGCAGCTTAGCGGGGGACAGTCAAGAGACCCAGTACTTC
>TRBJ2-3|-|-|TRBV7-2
CASSIGLRNTQYF
TGTGCCAGCAGCATAGGTTTGAGGAACACGCAGTATTTT
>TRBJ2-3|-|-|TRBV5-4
CASSQTDTQYF
TGTGCCAGCAGCCAGACAGATACGCAGTATTTT
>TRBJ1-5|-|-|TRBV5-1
CASSPGYEQPQHF
TGCGCCAGCAGTCCAGGGTATGAACAGCCCCAGCATTTT
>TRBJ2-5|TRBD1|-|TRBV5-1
CASSLTTGGWSETQYF
TGCGCCAGCAGCTTGACAACAGGGGGCTGGTCAGAGACCCAGTACTTC
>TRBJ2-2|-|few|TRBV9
CASSAGTLNTGELFF
TGTGCCAGCAGCGCCGGGACTTTGAACACCGGGGAGCTGTTTTTT
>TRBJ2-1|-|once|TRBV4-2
CASSPQRGGYEQFF
TGTGCCAGCAGCCCCCAGCGAGGAGGATATGAGCAGTTCTTC
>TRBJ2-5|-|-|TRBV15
CATSTGGRGETQYF
TGTGCCACCAGCACGGGCGGGCGCGGGGAGACCCAGTACTTC
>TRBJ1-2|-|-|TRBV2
CASRGRAANYGYTF
TGTGCCAGCAGGGGACGAGCAGCTAACTATGGCTACACCTTC
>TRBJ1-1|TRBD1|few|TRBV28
CASSSGGGRYREAFF
TGTGCCAGCAGTTCAGGGGGCGGCCGGTATCGAGAAGCTTTCTTT
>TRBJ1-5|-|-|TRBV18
CASSQVTEGQPQHF
TGTGCCAGCTCACAGGTGACGGAGGGTCAGCCCCAGCATTTT
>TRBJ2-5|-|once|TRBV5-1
CASRLEGETQYF
TGCGCCAGCAGATTAGAGGGGGAGACCCAGTACTTC
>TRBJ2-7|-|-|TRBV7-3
CASSQQTGAYEQYF
TGTGCCAGCAGCCAACAGACAGGTGCCTACGAGCAGTACTTC
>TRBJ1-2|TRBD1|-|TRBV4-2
CASSQERQGTLYGYTF
TGTGCCAGCAGCCAAGAGAGACAGGGGACGCTCTATGGCTACACCTTC
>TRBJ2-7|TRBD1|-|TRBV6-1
CATKGQGAYEQYF
TGTGCCACCAAGGGACAGGGGGCGTACGAGCAGTACTTC
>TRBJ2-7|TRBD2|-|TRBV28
CASSPGGAGGLLSEQYF
TGTGCCAGCAGCCCTGGGGGAGCGGGAGGGTTACTGAGTGAGCAGTACTTC
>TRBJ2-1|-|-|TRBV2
CATRGPASYNEQFF
TGTGCCACCAGGGGCCCTGCGTCCTACAATGAGCAGTTCTTC
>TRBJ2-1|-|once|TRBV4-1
CASSQYRSAYNEQFF
TGCGCCAGCAGCCAATATCGGAGCGCATATAATGAGCAGTTCTTC
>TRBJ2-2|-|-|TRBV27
CASSSLANTGELFF
TGTGCCAGCAGTTCCCTAGCTAACACCGGGGAGCTGTTTTTT
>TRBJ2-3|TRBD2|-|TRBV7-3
CASSLGVAGTADTQYF
TGTGCCAGCAGCTTGGGCGTAGCGGGAACCGCAGATACGCAGTATTTT
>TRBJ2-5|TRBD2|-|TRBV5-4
CASSPSGRMGEETQYF
TGTGCCAGCAGCCCTAGCGGGAGGATGGGTGAAGAGACCCAGTACTTC
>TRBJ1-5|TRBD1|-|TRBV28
CASSPTQGDQPQHF
TGTGCCAGCAGTCCCACACAGGGGGATCAGCCCCAGCATTTT
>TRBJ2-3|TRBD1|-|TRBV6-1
CASSEAGTGMVTDTQYF
TGTGCCAGCAGTGAAGCCGGGACAGGGATGGTGACAGATACGCAGTATTTT
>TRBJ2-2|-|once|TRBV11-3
CASSPGSGELFF
TGTGCCAGCAGCCCCGGATCCGGGGAGCTGTTTTTT
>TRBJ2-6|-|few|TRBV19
CASSTFKRAGANVLTF
TGTGCCAGTAGTACCTTTAAAAGGGCCGGGGCCAACGTCCTGACTTTC
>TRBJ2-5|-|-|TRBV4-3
CASSGVDTETQYF
TGCGCCAGCAGCGGAGTTGACACCGAGACCCAGTACTTC
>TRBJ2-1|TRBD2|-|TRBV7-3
CASSPSGMGYNEQFF
TGTGCCAGCAGCCCTAGCGGGATGGGCTACAATGAGCAGTTCTTC
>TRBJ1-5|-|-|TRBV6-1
CASSETNLQPQHF
TGTGCCAGCAGTGAAACCAACCTCCAGCCCCAGCATTTT
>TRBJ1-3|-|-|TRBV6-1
CASSGGTGGGNTIYF
TGTGCCAGCAGTGGAGGGACCGGGGGCGGAAACACCATATATTTT
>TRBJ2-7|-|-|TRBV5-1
CASSLKGYEQYF
TGCGCCAGCAGCTTGAAGGGCTACGAGCAGTACTTC
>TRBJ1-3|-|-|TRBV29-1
CSVRTSGNTIYF
TGCAGCGTCCGCACATCTGGAAACACCATATATTTT
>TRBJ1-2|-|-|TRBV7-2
CASSLGGPGYGYTF
TGTGCCAGCAGCTTAGGGGGGCCCGGCTATGGCTACACCTTC
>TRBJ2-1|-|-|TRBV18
CASSPGQFHEQFF
TGTGCCAGCTCGCCCGGACAGTTCCATGAGCAGTTCTTC
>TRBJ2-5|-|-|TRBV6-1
CASNLERQETQYF
TGTGCCAGCAATCTTGAAAGGCAAGAGACCCAGTACTTC
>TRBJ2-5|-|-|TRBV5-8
CASSRAALAVGNQETQYF
TGTGCCAGCAGCCGGGCGGCCCTTGCTGTGGGGAACCAAGAGACCCAGTACTTC
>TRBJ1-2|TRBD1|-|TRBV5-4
CASSSQTGANYGYTF
TGTGCCAGCAGCTCCCAGACAGGGGCTAACTATGGCTACACCTTC
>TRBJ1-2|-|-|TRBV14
CASSQGVNYGYTF
TGTGCCAGCAGCCAAGGTGTGAACTATGGCTACACCTTC
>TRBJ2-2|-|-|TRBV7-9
CASSPRSNTGELFF
TGTGCCAGCAGCCCCCGCTCAAACACCGGGGAGCTGTTTTTT
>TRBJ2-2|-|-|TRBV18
CASSPMMDTGELFF
TGTGCCAGCTCACCTATGATGGACACCGGGGAGCTGTTTTTT